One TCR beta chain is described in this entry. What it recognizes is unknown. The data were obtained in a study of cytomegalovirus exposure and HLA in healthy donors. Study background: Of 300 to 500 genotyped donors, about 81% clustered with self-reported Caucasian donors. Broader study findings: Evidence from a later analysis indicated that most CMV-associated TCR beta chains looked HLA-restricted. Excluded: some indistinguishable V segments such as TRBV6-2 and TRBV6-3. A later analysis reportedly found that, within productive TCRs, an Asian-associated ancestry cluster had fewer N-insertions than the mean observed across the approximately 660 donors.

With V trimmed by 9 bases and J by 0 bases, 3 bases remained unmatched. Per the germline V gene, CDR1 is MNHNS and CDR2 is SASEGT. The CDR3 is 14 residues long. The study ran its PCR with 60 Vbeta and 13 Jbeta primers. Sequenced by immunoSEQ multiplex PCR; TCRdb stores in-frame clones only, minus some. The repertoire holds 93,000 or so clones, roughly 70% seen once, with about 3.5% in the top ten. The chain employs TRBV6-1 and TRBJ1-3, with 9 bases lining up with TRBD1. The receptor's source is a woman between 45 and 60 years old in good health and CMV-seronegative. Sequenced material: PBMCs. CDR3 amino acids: CASRQGDSGNTIYF. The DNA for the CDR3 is TGTGCCAGTAGACAGGGGGACTCTGGAAACACCATATATTTT.